This is a list of T cell receptor beta chains from one sample in a study of molecular identifiers for immune sequencing clone quantification. TCRdb fed the PCR reads into MiXCR, producing one record per CDR3 protein. This table has about 68,000 distinct CDR3 sequences, 15% to 20% appearing once. The sequencing input was naive CD8+ T cells from blood, with Jurkat cell RNA spiked in. The receptors were sampled from a human donor in good health. Some libraries in this study had Jurkat cell RNA spiked in. Both conserved end residues are part of each CDR3. D genes are given only for firm matches. Not all rows give a size; the values are once, few, many and, for expanded clones, a class.

.,TRBJ2-5,TRBV24-1,14,many,TGTGCCACCAGTGATTCGACTGGGGAAGAGACCCAGTACTTC,CATSDSTGEETQYF
.,TRBJ2-1,TRBV7-8,14,many,TGTGCCAGCAGCCCGCCGGGAACTAACCATGAGCAGTTCTTC,CASSPPGTNHEQFF
.,TRBJ2-1,TRBV14,12,many,TGTGCCAGCAGCCAAGTAACGAATGAGCAGTTCTTC,CASSQVTNEQFF
.,TRBJ2-2,TRBV6-1,14,many,TGTGCCAGCAGTGATATGGCGAACACCGGGGAGCTGTTTTTT,CASSDMANTGELFF
.,TRBJ2-1,TRBV21-1,16,.,TGTGCCAGCAGCAAATGCGGGGGAGGCGGGCGCGATGAGCAGTTCTTC,CASSKCGGGGRDEQFF
TRBD2,TRBJ2-1,TRBV7-9,16,many,TGTGCCAGCAGCTTCCAGAGCGGGAGGACATACAATGAGCAGTTCTTC,CASSFQSGRTYNEQFF
.,TRBJ1-1,TRBV28,15,many,TGTGCCAGCTCCCCTGCAAGCGAGGTGTACACTGAAGCTTTCTTT,CASSPASEVYTEAFF
TRBD2,TRBJ2-1,TRBV28,14,many,TGTGCTGCAAAGGGAGCGGGGCAGGAAAATGAGCAGTTCTTC,CAAKGAGQENEQFF
TRBD2,TRBJ2-1,TRBV7-2,18,many,TGTGCCAGCAGCCCCGGGACTAGCGGGGTGAGCTCCTACAATGAGCAGTTCTTC,CASSPGTSGVSSYNEQFF
.,TRBJ2-1,TRBV6-2/TRBV6-3,11,many,TGTGCCAGCGTGGGGGGCAATGAGCAGTTCTTC,CASVGGNEQFF
TRBD2,TRBJ2-5,TRBV12-3/TRBV12-4,15,few,TGTGCCAGCAGTTCCCTAGCGGGAGTCCAAGAGACCCAGTACTTC,CASSSLAGVQETQYF
.,TRBJ2-7,TRBV9,15,many,TGTGCCAGCAGGTACCGAGGCCGTTCCTCCTACGAGCAGTACTTC,CASRYRGRSSYEQYF
.,TRBJ2-4,TRBV7-2,15,many,TGTGCCAGCAGCCCCGTGGGGGGAGCCAAAAACATTCAGTACTTC,CASSPVGGAKNIQYF
.,TRBJ2-1,TRBV10-2,15,many,TGCGCCAGCAGTGATACCGGACGGACCTACAATGAGCAGTTCTTC,CASSDTGRTYNEQFF
.,TRBJ2-5,TRBV5-5,15,few,TGTGCCAGCAGCTTGGTCGTGAGCAGCAAAGAGACCCAGTACTTC,CASSLVVSSKETQYF
.,TRBJ2-6,TRBV7-9,17,many,TGTGCCAGCAGCTCCAGAGTTGCGGTATCAGGGGCCAACGTCCTGACTTTC,CASSSRVAVSGANVLTF
TRBD1,TRBJ2-7,TRBV27,13,.,TGTGCCAGCCGGGGACAGGTGGCCTACGAGCAGTACTTC,CASRGQVAYEQYF
.,TRBJ2-7,TRBV7-9,13,few,TGTGCCAGCAGCCTCACGACAGAATACGAGCAGTACTTC,CASSLTTEYEQYF
.,TRBJ2-5,TRBV20-1,16,many,TGCAGTGCTGACGGACCCAGAGAGCAGATTTGGGAGACCCAGTACTTC,CSADGPREQIWETQYF
.,TRBJ2-1,TRBV30,11,.,TGTGTCAGGAGTTACATCAATGAGCAGTTCTTC,CVRSYINEQFF
TRBD2,TRBJ2-1,TRBV9,16,many,TGTGCCAGCAGCCCCCTAGTAGCGGGAATGTCAGGTGAGCAGTTCTTC,CASSPLVAGMSGEQFF
TRBD2,TRBJ2-1,TRBV24-1,16,many,TGTGCCACCAGTGGCTTAGGGACTAGCGCCGACAATGAGCAGTTCTTC,CATSGLGTSADNEQFF
.,TRBJ2-3,TRBV3-1,15,many,TGTGCCAGCAGCCCCACGGGGGGCAGCTCAGATACGCAGTATTTT,CASSPTGGSSDTQYF
.,TRBJ2-1,TRBV7-8,11,.,TGTGCCAGCAGCTTAGGGGGGAACAGCTTCTTC,CASSLGGNSFF
TRBD1,TRBJ1-1,TRBV13,15,.,TGTGCCAGCAGCTCGGACAGGGGGAGGTACACTGAAGCTTTCTTT,CASSSDRGRYTEAFF
TRBD1,TRBJ2-7,TRBV19,14,.,TGTGCCAGTAGTGCCGGGACAGGGCCCTACGAGCAGTACTTC,CASSAGTGPYEQYF
.,TRBJ2-2,TRBV29-1,12,many,TGCAGCGTTGACACAAACACCGGGGAGCTGTTTTTT,CSVDTNTGELFF
.,TRBJ2-3,TRBV18,16,many,TGTGCCAGCTCACCCCCAGTGATAGCAGTTACAGATACGCAGTATTTT,CASSPPVIAVTDTQYF
.,TRBJ1-4,TRBV11-2,13,many,TGTGCCAGCAGGGACGCCCTTAATGAAAAACTGTTTTTT,CASRDALNEKLFF
.,TRBJ2-7,TRBV27,12,many,TGTGCCAGCAGTTCGGACCCCTACGAGCAGTACTTC,CASSSDPYEQYF
.,TRBJ2-2,TRBV18,15,many,TGTGCCAGCTCACCAGCCAGACCGAACACCGGGGAGCTGTTTTTT,CASSPARPNTGELFF
TRBD1,TRBJ2-1,TRBV28,17,.,TGTGCCAGCAGTTTATTAACCGGGACAGCAGGGTTCAATGAGCAGTTCTTC,CASSLLTGTAGFNEQFF
.,TRBJ2-1,TRBV7-2,13,many,TGTGCCAGCAGCTTGGATAGTGGACATGAGCAGTTCTTC,CASSLDSGHEQFF
.,TRBJ1-1,TRBV6-1,15,few,TGTGCCAACTCCCCCATACCCCCTTGGAACACTGAAGCTTTCTTT,CANSPIPPWNTEAFF
TRBD2,TRBJ2-7,TRBV28,13,many,TGTGCCAGCAGCGGGACTAGCGGCTACCAGCAGTACTTC,CASSGTSGYQQYF
.,TRBJ2-3,TRBV13,15,many,TGTGCCAGCAGCGGGCCGGGATCCCCTGCGGATACGCAGTATTTT,CASSGPGSPADTQYF
.,TRBJ1-3,TRBV7-3,19,many,TGTGCCAGCAGCCTAGGAGTTCTTGGATCGGGGGCCGATGGAAACACCATATATTTT,CASSLGVLGSGADGNTIYF
TRBD2,TRBJ2-5,TRBV23-1,19,many,TGCGCCAGCAGTCACACGAACACTAGCGGGAGAACACTCCGAGAGACCCAGTACTTC,CASSHTNTSGRTLRETQYF
.,TRBJ2-1,TRBV28,14,.,TGTGCCAGCAGTTTAGCGTACACCTACAATGAGCAGTTCTTC,CASSLAYTYNEQFF
.,TRBJ2-2,TRBV2,17,.,TGTGCCAGTTCTGCCACCACCGGGTCCTTGAACACCGGGGAGCTGTTTTTT,CASSATTGSLNTGELFF